This T cell receptor (beta chain) stems from a study of T cell responses to AZD1222 COVID-19 vaccine. General study results and limits: Sampling captured repertoires only after the peak T cell response. Increases in Spike-specific TCR breadth and depth were seen after two AZD1222 doses. Distributed over spike, vaccine-associated CD4 TCRs predominated at 160-218 and 743-854. At baseline, just 6 or 7 AZD1222 recipients tested seropositive.

TCRdb keeps only in-frame clones here, not all; method: immunoSEQ multiplex PCR. The sample lists under 140,000 clones, around 89% seen once, with roughly 1.6% in the top ten. As for this clone: The antigen is unknown.

Material: peripheral blood, obtained on day 0 of AZD1222 vaccination. The receptor's source is an adult in good health.

The CDR3 protein is CASSEHPDNSPLHF. The CDR3 coding sequence is TGTGCCAGCAGCGAACATCCGGATAATTCACCCCTCCACTTT. The genes are TRBV9 and TRBJ1-6, with D uncertain. The CDR3 runs to 14 residues. V lost 3 bases to trimming and J lost 5 bases, with 9 bases between them. Germline CDR1 is SGDLS and CDR2 is YYNGEE.